This T cell receptor beta chain was obtained from a study of lymphopenia after photon versus proton radiotherapy (dated 2019 in TCRdb). Regarding the research as a whole: The immunological effects of photon versus proton radiation therapy were compared in patients with gastrointestinal tumors who developed high-grade lymphopenia. The study was designed to characterize how the impact on the immune system differs between the two radiation modalities. The cohort comprised under 25 patients with gastrointestinal tumors who received either photon or proton therapy and then developed lymphopenia. What the study reported, not specific to this receptor: Among patients across the cohort who died, overall survival time showed an inverse correlation with a larger post-nadir drop in TCR diversity. After the lymphocyte count nadir, repertoires from photon-treated patients showed oligoclonal expansion, particularly of CD8+ Temra cells, and this expansion drove the decline in diversity. Proton-treated patients stayed relatively stable during treatment, while photon-treated patients lost naive T cells and TCR diversity and gained effector/memory populations. The survival association was assessed only in patients who died, and better survival with proton therapy was presented by the authors as a possibility rather than a demonstrated result.

Preparation of the library involved the immunoSEQ multiplex PCR assay. T cell repertoires were profiled by deep sequencing of rearranged TCR beta loci, alongside multiparametric flow cytometry. TCRdb's version of the immuneACCESS table is confined to in-frame rearrangements and falls short of the full clone set. An unresolved V gene accounts for under half of the shortfall where checked; the remainder is of unknown origin. The sample table contains roughly 30,000 clones; only one count was recorded for about 93% of them. The ten most abundant clones make up 0.55% to 0.9% of the sample. The CDR3 goes from the cysteine to the phenylalanine over 14 residues. The sequence is cut down to CDR3 DNA, 42 bases in frame from base 1. Note on this clone: The antigen it recognizes is unknown. No quality values exist for individual bases; no much larger clone is one base distant.

The material sequenced was peripheral blood, taken from a patient treated with photon-based radiotherapy. The TCR was taken from a woman aged 50 to 60 with cholangiocarcinoma. The sequence links TRBV21-1 to TRBJ1-2; TRBD1, the table's D call, lacks a check against the DNA. TRBV21-1 is a pseudogene. The CDR3 loop reads CASSGTGVPYGYTF. The DNA reads TGTGCCAGCTCCGGGACAGGGGTGCCCTATGGCTACACCTTC.